This TCR beta chain was sequenced for a study of blood T cell repertoires in COVID-19 (dated by TCRdb to the early 2020s). At the level of the whole study: Samples covering the acute and convalescent phases of COVID-19 were provided by collaborators in the United States, Italy and Spain. The prospective study material was composed of cDNA or gDNA derived from T cells, B-cell-depleted T cells, or PBMCs. The dataset comprised deeply sampled blood TCRbeta repertoires from subjects exposed to, actively infected with, or recovered from COVID-19. A freely available public database, intended as a resource for researchers studying the immune response to SARS-CoV-2, is where the repertoires were released. The samples were drawn from the first 160 participants of the ongoing ImmuneRACE study and from 1,254 subjects provided by 6 global collaborators. Sample metadata almost always included a de-identified subject ID, COVID-19 status, age in years and sex. HLA class I and class II types, where available, came from metadata supplied by the sample provider rather than from assay-based typing.

Summary of the overall study and its limitations: Clinical and demographic metadata were provided uncurated, with the amount varying by source and participant.

The CDR3 runs 19 amino acids, cysteine and phenylalanine included. The retained sequence is limited to the CDR3, 57 bases, with the frame set at the first base. Per the germline V gene (reference sequence), LNHDA is the CDR1 and SQIVND is the CDR2. V is pruned by 5 bases and J by 2 bases, leaving 17 bases of the junction without a gene match. For this clone: This receptor's antigen is unknown. Qualities for individual bases were not recorded, and no much larger clone is one base off.

The immunoSEQ Assay, a bias-controlled multiplex PCR, was used to amplify TCRbeta CDR3 regions from genomic DNA. The authors processed their data as follows. Within the assay, amplification of reference gene primers was used to estimate how many nucleated cells each sample contained. Sequence reads were collapsed and filtered to measure the absolute abundance of every unique TCRbeta CDR3 rearrangement. Productive Simpson clonality was computed per sample as the square root of Simpson's diversity index over productive rearrangements. What TCRdb holds here is the immuneACCESS table cut down to in-frame rearrangements. Part of the clones is not present; checked against another copy, under half of the missing clones reflect an unresolved V gene, and the others are unexplained. That table furnishes V, J and clone size, whereas the DNA furnished D and trimming. The sample has about 150,000 clones on record, 65% to 90% of them singletons. The ten biggest clones cover under 3.5% of the sample.

Each collaborating institution followed its own protocols to collect whole blood in K2EDTA tubes. For TCRbeta analysis, collaborator samples were shipped as frozen whole blood, as isolated PBMCs, or as DNA extracted from either sample type. The clonotype originates from a man between 65 and 85 years old with acute or convalescent COVID-19. Sequencing was done on a sample of peripheral blood. The rearranged segments are TRBV19 and TRBJ1-5, with 8 middle bases fitting TRBD1. The CDR3 reads as follows: CASSANRTGKVGGNQPQHF. The bases are TGTGCCAGTAGTGCGAACCGGACAGGGAAAGTCGGCGGCAATCAGCCCCAGCATTTT.